This is a list of T cell receptor beta chains from one sample in a study of T cells in Graves' hyperthyroidism and ophthalmopathy. Each CDR3 protein is one row after TCRdb ran MiXCR on the multiplex PCR reads. The sample yields approximately 200,000 distinct CDR3 sequences, around 20% seen once. The source material was blood. All receptors derive from a man aged 35 to 55 with Graves' hyperthyroidism. Both conserved end residues are part of each CDR3. D genes are given only for firm matches. Size is stated for part of the rows, as once, few or many counts, or as a class when the clone is expanded.

>TRBJ2-2|TRBV10-3|14|many|TRBD1
TGTGCCATCAGCGGGACAGGGCGAACCGGGGAGCTGTTTTTT
CAISGTGRTGELFF
>TRBJ1-2|TRBV5-6|14|.|TRBD1
TGTGCCAGCAGCCTCGGACAGGCTAACTATGGCTACACCTTC
CASSLGQANYGYTF
>TRBJ2-1|TRBV7-3|14|.|.
TGTGCCAGCAGCTTAAATAGCCAGGACAATGAGCAGTTCTTC
CASSLNSQDNEQFF
>TRBJ1-1|TRBV6-2/TRBV6-3|15|many|.
TGTGCCAGCACCTCTGGGGGGGGAACGAACACTGAAGCTTTCTTT
CASTSGGGTNTEAFF
>TRBJ1-6|TRBV2|14|many|.
TGTGCCAGCAGTACAAGGCCAAGGGATTCACCCCTCCACTTT
CASSTRPRDSPLHF
>TRBJ2-7|TRBV5-1|12|many|.
TGCGCCAGCAGCTTCGAGACCTACGAGCAGTACTTC
CASSFETYEQYF
>TRBJ2-3|TRBV10-3|14|many|TRBD1
TGTGCCATCAGTGAGGGGACAGACCCAGATACGCAGTATTTT
CAISEGTDPDTQYF
>TRBJ2-7|TRBV20-1|14|many|.
TGCAGTGCTAGAGAAATGGACAGCTCCTACGAGCAGTACTTC
CSAREMDSSYEQYF
>TRBJ2-1|TRBV6-1|16|many|.
TGTGCCAGCAGTGAAGCGGGAGGGGCGCAGGGGAATGAGCAGTTCTTC
CASSEAGGAQGNEQFF
>TRBJ2-1|TRBV12-5|15|.|.
TGTGCTAGTGGTTTGGAAGGGGTCACCTACAATGAGCAGTTCTTC
CASGLEGVTYNEQFF